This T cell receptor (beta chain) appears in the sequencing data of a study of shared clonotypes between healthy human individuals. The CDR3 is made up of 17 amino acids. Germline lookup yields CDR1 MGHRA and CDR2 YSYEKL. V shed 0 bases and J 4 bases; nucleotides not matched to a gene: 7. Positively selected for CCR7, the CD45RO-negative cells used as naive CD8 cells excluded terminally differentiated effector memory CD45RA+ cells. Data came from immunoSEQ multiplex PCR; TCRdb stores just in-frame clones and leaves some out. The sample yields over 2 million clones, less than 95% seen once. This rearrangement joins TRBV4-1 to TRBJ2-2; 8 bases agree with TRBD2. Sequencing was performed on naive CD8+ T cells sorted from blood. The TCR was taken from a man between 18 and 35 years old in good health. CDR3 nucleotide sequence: TGCGCCAGCAGCCAAGAAGTCCTAGCGGGCCCCACCGGGGAGCTGTTTTTT. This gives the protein CASSQEVLAGPTGELFF.